This T cell receptor (beta chain) was recovered during a study of OX40 agonist ivuxolimab in advanced cancers. On the study more broadly: Patients were treated with ivuxolimab, an agonistic anti-OX40 (CD134) antibody. Partial responses occurred in three patients (one hepatocellular carcinoma, two cutaneous melanoma). Every 2 weeks, patients got intravenous ivuxolimab at one of six dose levels (0.01-10 mg/kg).

On this clone itself: Its antigen is not known.

Profiled with immunoSEQ multiplex PCR; TCRdb holds only in-frame clones, not every one. The sample shows tens of thousands of clones, more than 70% of them seen only once. The study, taken as a whole, reports: Dose levels from 0.1 to 3.0 mg/kg saw CD4+ and CD8+ blood T cells expand clonally by week 6.

The TCR was taken from an adult with an advanced solid tumor such as melanoma, head and neck, liver or kidney cancer. This material consisted of CD4+ or CD8+ T cells sorted from blood, taken in a trial of the OX40 agonist ivuxolimab.

In nucleotides, the CDR3 is TGCGCCACGGGGAGGGCCCACGAGCAGTACTTC. Translating it yields CATGRAHEQYF. The rearrangement uses TRBV10-1 and TRBJ2-7; 7 bases agree with TRBD2. The CDR3 is made up of 11 amino acids. Germline V gene sequence: CDR1 WNHNN, CDR2 SYGVQD (reference sequence). With 10 bases clipped from V and 5 bases from J, the junction kept 5 bases outside the gene matches.